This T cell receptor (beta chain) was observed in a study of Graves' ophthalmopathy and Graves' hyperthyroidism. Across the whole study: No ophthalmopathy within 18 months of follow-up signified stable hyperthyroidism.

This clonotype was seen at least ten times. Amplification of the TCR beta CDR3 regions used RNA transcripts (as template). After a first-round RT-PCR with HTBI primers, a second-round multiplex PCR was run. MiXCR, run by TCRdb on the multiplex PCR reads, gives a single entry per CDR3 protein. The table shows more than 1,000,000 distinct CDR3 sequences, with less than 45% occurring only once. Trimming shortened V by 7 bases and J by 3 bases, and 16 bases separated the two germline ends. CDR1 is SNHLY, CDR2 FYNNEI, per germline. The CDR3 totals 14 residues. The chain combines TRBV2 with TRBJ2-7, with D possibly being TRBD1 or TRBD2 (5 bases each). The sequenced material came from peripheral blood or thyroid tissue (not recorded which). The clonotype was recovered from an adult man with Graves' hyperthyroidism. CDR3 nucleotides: TGTGCCAGCAACCGGGACCGGCTCAACTACGAGCAGTACTTC. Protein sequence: CASNRDRLNYEQYF.